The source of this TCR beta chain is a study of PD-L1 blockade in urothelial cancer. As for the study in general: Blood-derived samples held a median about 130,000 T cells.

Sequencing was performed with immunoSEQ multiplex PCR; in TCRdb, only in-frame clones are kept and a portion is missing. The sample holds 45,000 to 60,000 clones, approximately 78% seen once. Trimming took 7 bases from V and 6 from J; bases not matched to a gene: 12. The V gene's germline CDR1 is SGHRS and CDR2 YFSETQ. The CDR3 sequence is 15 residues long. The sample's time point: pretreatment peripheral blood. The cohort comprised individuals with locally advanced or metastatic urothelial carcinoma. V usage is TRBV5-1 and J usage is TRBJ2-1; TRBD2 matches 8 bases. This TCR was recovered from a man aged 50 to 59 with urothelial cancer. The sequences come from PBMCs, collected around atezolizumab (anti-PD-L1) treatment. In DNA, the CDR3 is TGCGCCAGCGAAGGTCCTCGGGGGGGCCTCAATGAGCAGTTCTTC. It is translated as CASEGPRGGLNEQFF.